This T cell receptor beta chain derives from a study of cytomegalovirus exposure and HLA in healthy donors. PCR amplification relied on 60 Vbeta primers (plus 13 Jbeta primers). Here immunoSEQ multiplex PCR was the method, and the copy in TCRdb shows in-frame clones only, minus some. The table has 100,000 or so clones, over 75% seen once. Study-wide results and caveats: In terms of immune exposure information, only CMV serostatus was available. A missense variant in DCLRE1C was later tied to TCR beta V- and J-gene trimming. A list of 150 to 200 TCR beta chains associated with cytomegalovirus was given.

Per the germline V gene, CDR1 is MGHDK and CDR2 is SYGVNS. CDR3 length equals 14 residues. V lost 5 bases and J lost 0, with 8 bases in between. About this clone: What it recognizes is unknown.

The gene calls are TRBV25-1 and TRBJ2-1; D ambiguous. The clonotype originates from a man under 40 in good health and CMV-seropositive. Sequencing was done on a sample of PBMCs. The CDR3 loop reads CASSRSGSYNEQFF. The CDR3 nucleotides are TGTGCCAGCAGTCGCTCCGGCTCCTACAATGAGCAGTTCTTC.